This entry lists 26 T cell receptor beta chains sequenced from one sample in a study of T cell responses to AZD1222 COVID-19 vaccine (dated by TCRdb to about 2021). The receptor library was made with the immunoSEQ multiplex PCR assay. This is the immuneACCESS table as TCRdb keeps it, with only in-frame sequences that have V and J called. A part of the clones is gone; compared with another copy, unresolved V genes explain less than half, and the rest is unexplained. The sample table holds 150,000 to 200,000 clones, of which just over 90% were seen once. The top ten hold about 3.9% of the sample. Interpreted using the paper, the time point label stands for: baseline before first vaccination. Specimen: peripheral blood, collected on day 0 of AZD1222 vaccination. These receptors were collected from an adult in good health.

In nucleotides, the CDR3 is TGCGCCAGCAGAACTTCCCGACAGGGGGCGACCGGGGAGCTGTTTTTT. Its protein is CASRTSRQGATGELFF. The chain joins TRBV10-2 to TRBJ2-2; 10 nucleotides line up with TRBD1. V lost 6 bases and J lost 5; bases outside the gene matches: 9. Looked up from germline, CDR1 is WSHSY and CDR2 is SAAADI. This CDR3 comprises 16 residues.

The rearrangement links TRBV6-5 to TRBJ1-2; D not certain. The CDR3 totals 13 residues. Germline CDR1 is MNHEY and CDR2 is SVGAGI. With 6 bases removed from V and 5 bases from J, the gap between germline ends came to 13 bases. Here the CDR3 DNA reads TGTGCCAGCAGACTTATGGCCGATTATGGCTACACCTTC. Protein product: CASRLMADYGYTF.

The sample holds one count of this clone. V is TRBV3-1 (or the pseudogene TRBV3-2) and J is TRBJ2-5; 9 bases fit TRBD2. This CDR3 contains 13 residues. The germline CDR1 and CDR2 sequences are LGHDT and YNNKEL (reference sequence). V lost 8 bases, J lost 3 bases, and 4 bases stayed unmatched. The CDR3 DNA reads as TGTGCCAGCTCCCGACTAGCGGAAGAGACCCAGTACTTC. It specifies CASSRLAEETQYF.

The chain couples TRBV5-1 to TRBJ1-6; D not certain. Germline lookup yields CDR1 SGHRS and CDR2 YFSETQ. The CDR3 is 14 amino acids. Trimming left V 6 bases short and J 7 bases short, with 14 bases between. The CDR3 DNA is TGCGCCAGCAAGTCGGAGACGGACAATTCACCCCTCCACTTT. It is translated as CASKSETDNSPLHF. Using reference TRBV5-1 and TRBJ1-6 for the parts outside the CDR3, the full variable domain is KAGVTQTPRYLIKTRGQQVTLSCSPISGHRSVSWYQQTPGQGLQFLFEYFSETQRNKGNFPGRFSGRQFSNSRSEMNVSTLELGDSALYLCASKSETDNSPLHFGNGTRLTVT.

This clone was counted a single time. The CDR3 reads CASSPGTGGEAFF. The DNA for the CDR3 is TGTGCCAGCAGCCCAGGAACTGGAGGTGAAGCTTTCTTT. The chain is built from TRBV7-6 and TRBJ1-1; the D is unclear. V gave up 5 bases and J gave up 7 bases, with 14 bases separating them. This CDR3 is 13 amino acids long. Germline V lookup: CDR1 SGHVS, CDR2 FNYEAQ.

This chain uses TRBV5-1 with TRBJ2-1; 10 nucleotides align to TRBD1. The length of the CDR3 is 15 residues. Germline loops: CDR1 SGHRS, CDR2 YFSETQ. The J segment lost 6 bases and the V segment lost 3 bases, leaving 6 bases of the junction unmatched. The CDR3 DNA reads TGCGCCAGCAGCTACCCGACAGGGGGCTTCAATGAGCAGTTCTTC. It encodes CASSYPTGGFNEQFF.

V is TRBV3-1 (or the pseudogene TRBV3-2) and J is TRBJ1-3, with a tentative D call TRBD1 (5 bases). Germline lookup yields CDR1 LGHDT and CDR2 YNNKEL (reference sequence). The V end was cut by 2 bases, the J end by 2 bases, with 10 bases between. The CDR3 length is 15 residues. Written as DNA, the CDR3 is TGTGCCAGCAGCCAAATGGCGGGACCTGGAAACACCATATATTTT. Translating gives CASSQMAGPGNTIYF.

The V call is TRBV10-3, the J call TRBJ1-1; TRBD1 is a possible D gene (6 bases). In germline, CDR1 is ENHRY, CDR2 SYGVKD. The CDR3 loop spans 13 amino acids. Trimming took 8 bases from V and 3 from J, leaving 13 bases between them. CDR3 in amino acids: CAIGRGEDTEAFF. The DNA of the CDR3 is TGTGCCATCGGCAGGGGCGAGGACACTGAAGCTTTCTTT.

CDR3 DNA sequence: TGTGCCATCAGGCAGACAGGGGTAGGAAACACCATATATTTT. This translates into CAIRQTGVGNTIYF. The V gene is TRBV10-3, the J gene TRBJ1-3, with 8 bases lining up with TRBD1. The V and J ends lost 6 bases and 4 bases, in that order; junction bases with no gene match: 5. CDR1 and CDR2 (germline): ENHRY, SYGVKD. This CDR3 spans 14 amino acids.

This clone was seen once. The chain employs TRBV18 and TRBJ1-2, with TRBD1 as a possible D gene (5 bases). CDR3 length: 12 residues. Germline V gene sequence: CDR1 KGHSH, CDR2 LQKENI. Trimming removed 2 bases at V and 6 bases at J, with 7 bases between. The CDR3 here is CASSPGTDGYTF. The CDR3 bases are TGTGCCAGCTCACCAGGGACGGATGGCTACACCTTC.

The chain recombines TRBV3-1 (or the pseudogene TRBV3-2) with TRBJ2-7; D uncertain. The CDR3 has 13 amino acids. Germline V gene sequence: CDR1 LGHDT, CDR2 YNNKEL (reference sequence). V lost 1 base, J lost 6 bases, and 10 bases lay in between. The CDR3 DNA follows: TGTGCCAGCAGCCAAGTCTTAAAAGGCGAGCAGTACTTC. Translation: CASSQVLKGEQYF.

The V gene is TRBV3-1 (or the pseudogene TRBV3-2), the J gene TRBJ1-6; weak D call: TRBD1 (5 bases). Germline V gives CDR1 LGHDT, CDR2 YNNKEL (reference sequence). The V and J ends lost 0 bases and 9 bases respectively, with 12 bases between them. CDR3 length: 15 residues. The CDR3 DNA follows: TGTGCCAGCAGCCAAGATCGAACAGGTACTTCACCCCTCCACTTT. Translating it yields CASSQDRTGTSPLHF.

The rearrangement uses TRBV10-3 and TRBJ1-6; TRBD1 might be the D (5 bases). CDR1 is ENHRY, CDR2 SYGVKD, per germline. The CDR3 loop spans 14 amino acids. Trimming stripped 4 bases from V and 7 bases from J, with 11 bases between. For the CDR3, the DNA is TGTGCCATCAGTGTACAGGAAGTAAATTCACCCCTCCACTTT. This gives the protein CAISVQEVNSPLHF.

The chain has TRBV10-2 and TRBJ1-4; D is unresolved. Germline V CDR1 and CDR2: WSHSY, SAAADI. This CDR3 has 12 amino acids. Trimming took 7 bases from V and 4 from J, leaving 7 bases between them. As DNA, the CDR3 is TGCGCCAGCAAAGACTTTAATGAAAAACTGTTTTTT. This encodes CASKDFNEKLFF.

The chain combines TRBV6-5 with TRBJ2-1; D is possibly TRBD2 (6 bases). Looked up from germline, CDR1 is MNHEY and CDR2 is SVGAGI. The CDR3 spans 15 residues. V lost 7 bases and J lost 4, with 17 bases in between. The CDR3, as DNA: TGTGCCAGCAATAGTAACCAGCGGGCTTACAATGAGCAGTTCTTC. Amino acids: CASNSNQRAYNEQFF.

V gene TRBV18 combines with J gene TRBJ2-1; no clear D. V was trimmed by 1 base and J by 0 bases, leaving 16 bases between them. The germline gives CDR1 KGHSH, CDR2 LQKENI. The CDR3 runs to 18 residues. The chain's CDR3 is CASSPLIVGPGSYNEQFF. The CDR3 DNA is TGTGCCAGCTCACCACTAATCGTAGGGCCCGGCTCCTACAATGAGCAGTTCTTC.

The CDR3 reads CATRPVGQGINEQFF. The CDR3 nucleotides are TGTGCCACTCGCCCGGTGGGACAGGGTATCAATGAGCAGTTCTTC. This chain connects TRBV27 to TRBJ2-1, with 9 bases aligning to TRBD1. The length of the CDR3 is 15 residues. Germline values: CDR1 MNHEY, CDR2 SMNVEV (reference sequence). Trimming removed 10 bases from V and 6 bases from J; junction bases left unmatched: 13.

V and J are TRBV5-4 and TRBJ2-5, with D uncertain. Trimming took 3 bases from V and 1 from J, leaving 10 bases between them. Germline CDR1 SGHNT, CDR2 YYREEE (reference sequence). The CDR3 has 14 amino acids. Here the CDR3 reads CASSSPGRQETQYF. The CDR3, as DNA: TGTGCCAGCAGCTCGCCTGGCCGCCAAGAGACCCAGTACTTC.

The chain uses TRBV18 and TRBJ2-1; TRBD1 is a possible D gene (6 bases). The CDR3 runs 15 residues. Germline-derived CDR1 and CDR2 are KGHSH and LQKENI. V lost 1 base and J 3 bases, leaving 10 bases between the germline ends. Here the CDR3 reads CASSPQLDSYNEQFF. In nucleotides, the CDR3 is TGTGCCAGCTCACCACAGCTGGACAGCTACAATGAGCAGTTCTTC.

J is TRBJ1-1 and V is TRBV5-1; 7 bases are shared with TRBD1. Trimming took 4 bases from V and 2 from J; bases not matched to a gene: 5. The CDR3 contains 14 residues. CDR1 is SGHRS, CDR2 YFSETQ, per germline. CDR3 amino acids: CASSGDSLNTEAFF. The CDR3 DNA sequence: TGCGCCAGCAGCGGGGACAGCTTAAACACTGAAGCTTTCTTT.

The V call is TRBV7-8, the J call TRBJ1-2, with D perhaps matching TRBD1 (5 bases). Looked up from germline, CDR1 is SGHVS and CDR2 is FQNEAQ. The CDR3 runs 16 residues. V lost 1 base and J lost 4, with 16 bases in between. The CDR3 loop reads CASSLGRSRGIYGYTF. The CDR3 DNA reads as TGTGCCAGCAGCTTAGGTCGGTCTAGGGGTATCTATGGCTACACCTTC.

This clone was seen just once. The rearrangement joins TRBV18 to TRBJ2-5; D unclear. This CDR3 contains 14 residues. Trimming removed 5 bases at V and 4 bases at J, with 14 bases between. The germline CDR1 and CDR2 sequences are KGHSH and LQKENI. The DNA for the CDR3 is TGTGCCAGCTCAGCGAACCGGGCCTCAGAGACCCAGTACTTC. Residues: CASSANRASETQYF.

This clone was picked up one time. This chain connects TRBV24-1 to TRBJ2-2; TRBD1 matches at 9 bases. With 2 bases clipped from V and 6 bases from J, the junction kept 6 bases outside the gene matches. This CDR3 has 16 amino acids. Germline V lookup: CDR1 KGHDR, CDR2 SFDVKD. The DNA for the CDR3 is TGTGCCACCAGTGATTCCGGGACAGGGAGACCCGGGGAGCTGTTTTTT. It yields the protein CATSDSGTGRPGELFF.

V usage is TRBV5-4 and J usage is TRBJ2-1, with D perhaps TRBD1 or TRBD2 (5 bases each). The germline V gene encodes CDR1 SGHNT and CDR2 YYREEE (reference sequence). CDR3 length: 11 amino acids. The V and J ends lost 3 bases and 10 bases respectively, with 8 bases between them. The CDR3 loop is CASSWDAEQFF. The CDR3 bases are TGTGCCAGCAGCTGGGACGCCGAGCAGTTCTTC. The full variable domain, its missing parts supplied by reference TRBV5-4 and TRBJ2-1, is ETGVTQSPTHLIKTRGQQVTLRCSSQSGHNTVSWYQQALGQGPQFIFQYYREEENGRGNFPPRFSGLQFPNYSSELNVNALELDDSALYLCASSWDAEQFFGPGTRLTVL.

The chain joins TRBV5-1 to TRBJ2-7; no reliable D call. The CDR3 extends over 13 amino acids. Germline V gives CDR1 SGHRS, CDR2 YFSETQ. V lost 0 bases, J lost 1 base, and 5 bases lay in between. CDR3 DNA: TGCGCCAGCAGCTTGGGCTCTTCCTACGAGCAGTACTTC. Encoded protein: CASSLGSSYEQYF. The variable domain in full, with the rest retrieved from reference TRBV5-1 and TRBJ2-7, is KAGVTQTPRYLIKTRGQQVTLSCSPISGHRSVSWYQQTPGQGLQFLFEYFSETQRNKGNFPGRFSGRQFSNSRSEMNVSTLELGDSALYLCASSLGSSYEQYFGPGTRLTVT.

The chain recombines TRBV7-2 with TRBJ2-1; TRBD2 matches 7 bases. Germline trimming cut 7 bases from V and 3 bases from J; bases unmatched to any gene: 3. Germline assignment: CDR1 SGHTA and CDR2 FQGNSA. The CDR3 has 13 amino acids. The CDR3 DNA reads TGTGCCAGCACCCGGACTAGCTACAATGAGCAGTTCTTC. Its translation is CASTRTSYNEQFF.